A single sample gave rise to the 21 T cell receptor beta chains below, sequenced in a study of blood T cell repertoires in COVID-19. Produced via immunoSEQ multiplex PCR; TCRdb's table is partial and in-frame only. The sample includes about 360,000 clones, around 87% seen only once; the top ten take around 1.9%. The sequenced material came from PBMCs or T cells enriched from blood (not recorded which). These receptors were taken from a man aged 35 to 55 in a cohort exposed to, infected with or recovered from COVID-19 (not recorded which).

The J gene is TRBJ2-3, the V gene TRBV5-8, with TRBD2 identical over 7 bases. Looked up from germline, CDR1 is SGHTS and CDR2 is YDEGEE. J gave up 2 bases and V 0 bases, and 6 bases lay outside the gene matches. This CDR3 comprises 16 residues. CDR3: CASSLAASGLTDTQYF. In DNA, the CDR3 is TGTGCCAGCAGCTTGGCGGCTAGCGGCCTCACAGATACGCAGTATTTT.

This rearrangement joins TRBV11-2 to TRBJ2-1; no definite D call. The CDR3 is made up of 13 amino acids. V lost 0 bases and J lost 6, with 6 bases in between. The germline CDR1 and CDR2 sequences are SGHAT and FQNNGV. The CDR3 reads CASSLDLVNEQFF. For the CDR3, the DNA is TGTGCCAGCAGCTTAGATCTAGTCAATGAGCAGTTCTTC.

The V call is TRBV19, the J call TRBJ1-5; D may be TRBD1 (6 bases). The CDR3 has 15 residues. Germline V gene lookup returns CDR1 LNHDA and CDR2 SQIVND (reference sequence). With 5 bases removed from V and 6 bases from J, the gap between germline ends came to 17 bases. The CDR3 region has the DNA TGTGCCAGTAGTTCGCGGCAGGGGATTAGTCAGCCCCAGCATTTT. It codes for CASSSRQGISQPQHF. Drawing the rest from reference TRBV19 and TRBJ1-5, the complete variable domain is DGGITQSPKYLFRKEGQNVTLSCEQNLNHDAMYWYRQDPGQGLRLIYYSQIVNDFQKGDIAEGYSVSREKKESFPLTVTSAQKNPTAFYLCASSSRQGISQPQHFGDGTRLSIL.

V is TRBV6-5 and J is TRBJ1-2, with a possible D match to TRBD1 (5 bases). Germline values: CDR1 MNHEY, CDR2 SVGAGI. The V end lost 7 bases, the J end lost 5 bases, and 20 bases lay between the germline ends. This CDR3 contains 15 residues. CDR3 loop: CASTEIGAVWYGYTF. The CDR3 nucleotides read TGTGCCAGCACGGAGATAGGGGCGGTTTGGTATGGCTACACCTTC.

The gene calls are TRBV5-8 and TRBJ1-6; TRBD1 agrees at 9 bases. The CDR3 runs to 15 residues. V lost 3 bases and J lost 10; bases outside the gene matches: 8. Germline CDR1 reads SGHTS; CDR2 reads YDEGEE. The CDR3 spells CASSSGQGRASPLHF. The CDR3 bases are TGTGCCAGCAGCTCGGGACAGGGTCGTGCGTCACCCCTCCACTTT.

The gene calls are TRBV9 and TRBJ1-6; perhaps TRBD1 as D (5 bases). The CDR3 contains 14 residues. The V end was cut by 3 bases, the J end by 10 bases, with 14 bases between. Germline V gene sequence: CDR1 SGDLS, CDR2 YYNGEE. Here the CDR3 reads CASSGRGARSPLHF. CDR3 DNA: TGTGCCAGCAGCGGACGCGGGGCGAGATCACCCCTCCACTTT.

The V and J genes are TRBV15 and TRBJ1-5; no reliable D call. CDR3 length: 15 residues. V was pared by 1 base and J by 3 bases, with 10 bases between. Germline V lookup: CDR1 LNHNV, CDR2 YYDKDF (reference sequence). In DNA form, the CDR3 reads TGTGCCACCAGCAGAGGCCCCAGTGTCAATCAGCCCCAGCATTTT. Translating gives CATSRGPSVNQPQHF.

This clone was observed once. The chain joins TRBV11-3 to TRBJ1-5; tentatively, D is TRBD1 (5 bases). The CDR3 is 17 residues long. CDR1 SGHNT and CDR2 YENEEA come from the germline V gene. Deletions cut 5 bases from V and 2 bases from J, with 19 bases between. The CDR3 loop reads CASSDRDSKGGNQPQHF. The CDR3 bases are TGTGCCAGCAGCGACCGGGACTCCAAAGGGGGCAATCAGCCCCAGCATTTT.

The rearrangement uses TRBV5-5 and TRBJ2-1; TRBD2 agrees at 11 bases. The CDR3 loop spans 15 amino acids. After removal of 6 bases from V and 6 bases from J, the junction contained 8 bases not matched to a gene. Germline values: CDR1 SGHKS, CDR2 YYEKEE (reference sequence). The CDR3 DNA reads as TGTGCCAGCAACAAACTAGCGGGAGTTATCAATGAGCAGTTCTTC. Translating it yields CASNKLAGVINEQFF.

The genes are TRBV18 and TRBJ2-3; D is possibly TRBD2 (5 bases). Trimming pared 1 base from V and 3 bases from J, leaving 11 bases between. Germline CDR1 is KGHSH and CDR2 is LQKENI. The CDR3 sequence is 15 residues long. CDR3 amino acids: CASSPLGVGTDTQYF. CDR3 sequence (DNA): TGTGCCAGCTCACCACTCGGGGTAGGGACAGATACGCAGTATTTT.

The rearrangement uses TRBV5-1 and TRBJ2-1, with 11 nucleotides matching TRBD1. Germline V gives CDR1 SGHRS, CDR2 YFSETQ. CDR3 length equals 16 residues. The trim removed 4 bases at V and 8 bases at J, leaving 11 bases unmatched. The CDR3 coding sequence is TGCGCCAGCAGCCCGCCTCCCGGGACAGGGGGGCATGAGCAGTTCTTC. This translates into CASSPPPGTGGHEQFF.

CDR3 residues: CASSIGDRKNIQYF. The CDR3 DNA follows: TGTGCCAGCAGTATTGGGGACAGAAAAAACATTCAGTACTTC. V and J are TRBV5-4 and TRBJ2-4; 7 nucleotides align to TRBD1. The CDR3 has 14 amino acids. Trimming cost V 5 bases and J 4 bases; bases outside gene matches: 6. Germline loops: CDR1 SGHNT, CDR2 YYREEE (reference sequence).

The chain uses TRBV30 and TRBJ1-1; the D is unclear. Germline assignment: CDR1 GTSNPN and CDR2 SVGIG (reference sequence). This CDR3 region has 11 residues. CDR3 in amino acids: CALELGFEAFF. The CDR3 DNA reads as TGTGCTTTGGAGTTGGGTTTTGAAGCTTTCTTT.

The genes are TRBV7-9 and TRBJ1-1; the D is unclear. The CDR3 runs to 13 residues. The germline V and J ends were trimmed by 2 bases and 4 bases, with 8 bases remaining between them. CDR1 SEHNR and CDR2 FQNEAQ come from the germline V gene (reference sequence). CDR3 amino acids: CASSLPAGTEAFF. CDR3 sequence (DNA): TGTGCCAGCAGCTTACCTGCGGGCACTGAAGCTTTCTTT.

V usage is TRBV11-2 and J usage is TRBJ2-7; 8 positions agree with TRBD2. The CDR3 loop spans 15 amino acids. Germline V gives CDR1 SGHAT, CDR2 FQNNGV. After removal of 5 bases from V and 2 bases from J, the junction contained 8 bases not matched to a gene. CDR3 sequence: CASSRVTSAAYEQYF. The CDR3 coding sequence is TGTGCCAGCAGCCGAGTGACTAGCGCGGCCTACGAGCAGTACTTC.

V gene TRBV5-1 combines with J gene TRBJ2-5; 12 bases line up with TRBD1. V lost 4 bases, J lost 3 bases, and 4 bases stayed unmatched. The CDR3 is made up of 15 amino acids. Germline CDR1 and CDR2: SGHRS and YFSETQ. This CDR3 reads CASSGGTGGEETQYF. The DNA of the CDR3 is TGCGCCAGCAGCGGAGGGACAGGGGGCGAAGAGACCCAGTACTTC.

The chain is built from TRBV10-3 and TRBJ1-2; a possible D gene is TRBD1 (5 bases). The CDR3 has 15 amino acids. Trimming stripped 4 bases from V and 2 bases from J, with 14 bases between. Per the germline V gene, CDR1 is ENHRY and CDR2 is SYGVKD. The CDR3 region has the DNA TGTGCCATCAGTGTATCGCAGGGTGAGAACTATGGCTACACCTTC. It specifies CAISVSQGENYGYTF.

Comment on this clone: An end of the junction does not agree with germline; a read error may underlie this. Here the CDR3 reads CASSDHSKPSF. CDR3 coding DNA: TGTGCCAGCAGTGACCACAGCAAGCCATCCTTT. The chain links TRBV25-1 to TRBJ1-1; D is unclear. Germline loops: CDR1 MGHDK, CDR2 SYGVNS. This CDR3 spans 11 amino acids.

The table lists this clone with a count of one. The V gene is TRBV9, the J gene TRBJ2-5, with D unclear. V shed 0 bases and J shed 1 base, with 13 bases lying between them. The CDR3 has 16 amino acids. CDR1 and CDR2 from the germline V gene are SGDLS and YYNGEE. CDR3 residues: CASSVAVMAGQETQYF. The CDR3, as DNA: TGTGCCAGCAGCGTAGCGGTTATGGCAGGCCAAGAGACCCAGTACTTC.

This chain connects TRBV12-5 to TRBJ2-7, with D unclear. The CDR3 contains 12 residues. Germline CDR1 reads LGHNT; CDR2 reads FRNRAP. Trimming cost V 5 bases and J 4 bases, with 9 bases left between them. DNA for the CDR3: TGTGCTAGTGGTCCTCAGAAATACGAGCAGTACTTC. Translated, it gives CASGPQKYEQYF.

Details on this clone: In the same sample, other DNA sequences code for this CDR3. The V and J genes are TRBV10-3 and TRBJ2-7; tentative D call: TRBD2 (6 bases). V was shortened by 10 bases and J by 0 bases, with 10 bases between the two germline ends. CDR1 ENHRY and CDR2 SYGVKD come from the germline V gene. The CDR3 sequence is 12 residues long. The CDR3 bases are TGTGCCACGCGGGGTAGCTCCTACGAGCAGTACTTC. Translated, it gives CATRGSSYEQYF.